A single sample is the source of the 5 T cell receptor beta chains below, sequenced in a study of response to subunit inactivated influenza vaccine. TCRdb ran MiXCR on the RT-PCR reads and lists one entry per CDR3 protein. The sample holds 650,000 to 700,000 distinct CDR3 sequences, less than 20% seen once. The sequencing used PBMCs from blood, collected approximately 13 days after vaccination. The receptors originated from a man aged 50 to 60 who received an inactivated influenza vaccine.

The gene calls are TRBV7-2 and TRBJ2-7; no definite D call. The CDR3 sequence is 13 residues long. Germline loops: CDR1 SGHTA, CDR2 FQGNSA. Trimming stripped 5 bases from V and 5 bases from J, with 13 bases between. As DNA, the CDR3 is TGTGCCAGCAGCCTAACAGCCCAGAACGAGCAGTACTTC. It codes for CASSLTAQNEQYF.

The CDR3 sequence: CSARVGGTNEKLFF. The CDR3 bases are TGCAGTGCTAGAGTCGGGGGCACTAATGAAAAACTGTTTTTT. The chain joins TRBV20-1 to TRBJ1-4, with D possibly being TRBD1 (6 bases). V lost 1 base, J lost 2 bases, and 8 bases lay in between. The CDR3 is made up of 14 amino acids. Looked up from germline, CDR1 is DFQATT and CDR2 is SNEGSKA (reference sequence).

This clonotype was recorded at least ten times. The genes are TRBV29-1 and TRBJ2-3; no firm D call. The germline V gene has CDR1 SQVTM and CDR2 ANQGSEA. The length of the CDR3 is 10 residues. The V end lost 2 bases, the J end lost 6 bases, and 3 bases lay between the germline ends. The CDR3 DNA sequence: TGCAGCGTTGAATTGGATACGCAGTATTTT. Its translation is CSVELDTQYF.

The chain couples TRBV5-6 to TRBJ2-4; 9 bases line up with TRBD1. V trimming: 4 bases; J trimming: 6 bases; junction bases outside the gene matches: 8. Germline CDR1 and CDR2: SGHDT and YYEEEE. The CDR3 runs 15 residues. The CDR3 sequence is CASSPGQGRGNIQYF. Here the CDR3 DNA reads TGTGCCAGCAGCCCTGGACAGGGGAGGGGAAACATTCAGTACTTC.

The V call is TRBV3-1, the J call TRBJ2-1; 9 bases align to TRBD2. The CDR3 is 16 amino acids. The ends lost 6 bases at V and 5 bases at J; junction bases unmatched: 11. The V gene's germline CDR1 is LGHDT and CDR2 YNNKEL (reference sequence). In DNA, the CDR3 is TGTGCCAGCAGAGCTTTTAGCGGGAGTCTAGACAATGAGCAGTTCTTC. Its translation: CASRAFSGSLDNEQFF.